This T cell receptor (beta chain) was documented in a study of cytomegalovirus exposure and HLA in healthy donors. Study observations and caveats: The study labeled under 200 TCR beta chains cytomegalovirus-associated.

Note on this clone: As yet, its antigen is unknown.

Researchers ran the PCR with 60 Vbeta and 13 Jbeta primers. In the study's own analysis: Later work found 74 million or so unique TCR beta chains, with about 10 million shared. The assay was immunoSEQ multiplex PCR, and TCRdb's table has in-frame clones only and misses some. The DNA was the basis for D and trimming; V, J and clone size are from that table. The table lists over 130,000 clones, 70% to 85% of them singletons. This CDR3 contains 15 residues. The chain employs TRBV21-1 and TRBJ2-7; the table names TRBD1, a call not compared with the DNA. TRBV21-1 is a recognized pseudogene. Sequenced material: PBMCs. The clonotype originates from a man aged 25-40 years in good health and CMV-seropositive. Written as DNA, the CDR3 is TGTGCCACCCCCCCGGCTCGGACAGGGATTTACGAGCAGTACTTC. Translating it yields CATPPARTGIYEQYF.